A single sample is the source of the 17 T cell receptor beta chains below, sequenced in a study of OX40 agonist ivuxolimab in advanced cancers. Generated by immunoSEQ multiplex PCR, the TCRdb table keeps only in-frame clones and is missing some. Found here are about 60,000 clones, around nine tenths of them singletons; the top ten hold 0.9% to 1.2%. Sequenced here: CD4+ or CD8+ T cells sorted from blood, sampled in a trial of the OX40 agonist ivuxolimab. These receptors all stem from an adult with an advanced solid tumor such as melanoma, head and neck, liver or kidney cancer.

This rearrangement joins TRBV5-6 to TRBJ2-6, with TRBD2 matching 7 bases. The CDR3 spans 18 residues. V shed 2 bases, J shed 0 bases, and the junction held 8 bases outside the gene matches. Looked up from germline, CDR1 is SGHDT and CDR2 is YYEEEE. Here the CDR3 DNA reads TGTGCCAGCAGCTTTGGGCCAGGGAGGGGCTCTGGGGCCAACGTCCTGACTTTC. Translation gives CASSFGPGRGSGANVLTF.

The chain joins TRBV5-4 to TRBJ2-5; 10 bases line up with TRBD2. This CDR3 spans 16 amino acids. Per germline, CDR1 SGHNT and CDR2 YYREEE (reference sequence). V lost 4 bases to trimming and J lost 2 bases; unmatched junction nucleotides: 8. The CDR3 DNA reads TGTGCCAGCAGCCCCTCTATAGCGGGAGGACAAGAGACCCAGTACTTC. It is translated as CASSPSIAGGQETQYF.

This chain joins TRBV4-3 and TRBJ2-4, with D perhaps matching TRBD1 (7 bases). Per germline, CDR1 LGHNA and CDR2 YSLEER. V dropped 3 bases and J dropped 7 bases, with 19 bases sitting between them. The CDR3 runs 16 residues. The CDR3 loop reads CASSHSRDSGRNIQYF. In DNA form, the CDR3 reads TGCGCCAGCAGCCATTCCCGGGACAGCGGGCGGAACATTCAGTACTTC.

The gene calls are TRBV19 and TRBJ2-4; tentative D call: TRBD2 (5 bases). V shed 7 bases and J shed 0 bases, with 22 bases lying between them. The germline V gene has CDR1 LNHDA and CDR2 SQIVND (reference sequence). The CDR3 is made up of 18 amino acids. The CDR3 nucleotides read TGTGCCAGTAAGGATGGAGCTCGGGGAGAACTAGCCAAAAACATTCAGTACTTC. Amino acids: CASKDGARGELAKNIQYF.

The CDR3 here is CASSWGTGANNQPQHF. The CDR3 region has the DNA TGTGCCAGCAGCTGGGGCACAGGGGCGAACAATCAGCCCCAGCATTTT. V and J are TRBV7-9 and TRBJ1-5; 7 bases fit TRBD1. In germline, CDR1 is SEHNR, CDR2 FQNEAQ (reference sequence). CDR3 length: 16 residues. The J segment lost 3 bases and the V segment lost 4 bases, leaving 9 bases of the junction unmatched.

The sample holds one count of this clone. V and J are TRBV1 and TRBJ2-7. TRBV1 is shown as a pseudogene. The CDR3 runs to 12 residues. In nucleotides, the CDR3 is TGCACCAGCAGCCAAGACCGGAAGTGGCAGTACTTC. As protein: CTSSQDRKWQYF.

This clone has just one count. This sequence joins TRBV11-1 and TRBJ1-5; unclear D gene. Per the germline V gene, CDR1 is SGHAT and CDR2 is FQDESV (reference sequence). The CDR3 loop spans 13 amino acids. The V end was cut by 3 bases, the J end by 4 bases, with 7 bases between. CDR3 amino acids: CASSFQPNQPQHF. The CDR3 coding sequence is TGTGCCAGCAGCTTTCAGCCGAATCAGCCCCAGCATTTT.

This clone appeared a single time. The chain links TRBV27 to TRBJ2-6; D may be TRBD1 (6 bases). The V end lost 4 bases, the J end lost 3 bases, and 13 bases lay between the germline ends. This CDR3 is built from 16 residues. Looked up from germline, CDR1 is MNHEY and CDR2 is SMNVEV (reference sequence). In nucleotides, the CDR3 is TGTGCCAGCAGTTCCTCACAGGGATATGGGGCCAACGTCCTGACTTTC. Its translation: CASSSSQGYGANVLTF.

The rearrangement joins TRBV9 to TRBJ1-1; maybe TRBD1 (5 bases). This CDR3 comprises 16 residues. V lost 1 base to trimming and J lost 6 bases, with 19 bases between them. CDR1 is SGDLS, CDR2 YYNGEE, per germline. The CDR3 bases are TGTGCCAGCAGCGTATCCCCGGGACGGGGAGAGGCTGAAGCTTTCTTT. This codes for CASSVSPGRGEAEAFF.

In its sample, this clone is medium-sized (0.01 to 0.1%). This chain connects TRBV19 to TRBJ2-1, with D unclear. CDR3 size: 13 residues. The ends were cut back, 1 base at V and 9 bases at J, with 10 bases in the middle. Germline CDR1 and CDR2: LNHDA and SQIVND (reference sequence). In DNA, the CDR3 is TGTGCCAGTAGTATAGTTGCCGGGCCTGAGCAGTTCTTC. Protein: CASSIVAGPEQFF.

The gene calls are TRBV28 and TRBJ1-5; D is perhaps TRBD1 (6 bases). V was clipped by 5 bases and J by 3 bases, with 17 bases between them. The germline gives CDR1 MDHEN, CDR2 SYDVKM. This CDR3 is built from 16 residues. The CDR3 nucleotides read TGTGCCAGCAGTCTGCCTGGGGGGGGGCTCAATCAGCCCCAGCATTTT. This sequence encodes CASSLPGGGLNQPQHF.

The J gene is TRBJ1-1, the V gene TRBV11-2; 9 bases are a match to TRBD1. The CDR3 extends over 13 amino acids. Germline loops: CDR1 SGHAT, CDR2 FQNNGV. V dropped 2 bases and J dropped 9; count of bases not matched to a gene: 4. CDR3 amino acids: CASSLLDRGKAFF. The CDR3, as DNA: TGTGCCAGCAGCTTACTGGACAGGGGCAAAGCTTTCTTT.

The chain uses TRBV19 and TRBJ1-5; TRBD1 aligns across 7 bases. This CDR3 contains 16 residues. Losses at the gene ends were 1 base for V and 7 bases for J; bases not matched to a gene: 10. CDR1 LNHDA and CDR2 SQIVND come from the germline V gene (reference sequence). CDR3: CASSIGGGGAGQPQHF. In DNA form, the CDR3 reads TGTGCCAGTAGTATAGGAGGAGGGGGCGCCGGGCAGCCCCAGCATTTT. Supplemented by reference TRBV19 and TRBJ1-5, the full variable domain reads DGGITQSPKYLFRKEGQNVTLSCEQNLNHDAMYWYRQDPGQGLRLIYYSQIVNDFQKGDIAEGYSVSREKKESFPLTVTSAQKNPTAFYLCASSIGGGGAGQPQHFGDGTRLSIL.

This clone has at least ten counts. Germline is not matched at one junction end, which may reflect a read error. This CDR3 reads CASSFGQRTETQYF. The CDR3 bases are TGTGCTAGCAGCTTCGGACAGAGGACGGAGACCCAGTACTTC. The chain recombines TRBV7-7 with TRBJ2-5, with a tentative D call TRBD1 (6 bases). The CDR3 has 14 residues. Per the germline V gene, CDR1 is SSHAT and CDR2 is FNYEAQ (reference sequence).

About this clone: One junction end does not reproduce the germline sequence, and a read error may be involved. The J gene is TRBJ2-1, the V gene TRBV7-7; D is unresolved. The CDR3 has 14 residues. The germline CDR1 and CDR2 sequences are SSHAT and FNYEAQ (reference sequence). The CDR3, as DNA: TGTGCTAGCAGCTTGAGCGTCGGACACAATGAGCAGTTCTTC. The encoded protein is CASSLSVGHNEQFF.

The chain joins TRBV28 to TRBJ2-5, with TRBD2 identical over 12 bases. The J segment lost 4 bases and the V segment lost 4 bases, leaving 7 bases of the junction unmatched. Per the germline V gene, CDR1 is MDHEN and CDR2 is SYDVKM. CDR3 length: 16 amino acids. This CDR3 is CASSSRLAGDRETQYF. The CDR3 nucleotides read TGTGCCAGCAGTTCCCGACTAGCGGGAGATCGAGAGACCCAGTACTTC.

The J gene is TRBJ1-1, the V gene TRBV19; D might be TRBD1 (5 bases). CDR3 size: 14 residues. CDR1 and CDR2 from the germline V gene are LNHDA and SQIVND (reference sequence). Deletions cut 6 bases from V and 1 base from J, with 12 bases between. The CDR3 loop is CASSRDSSNTEAFF. CDR3 DNA sequence: TGTGCCAGTAGCCGAGACAGCTCGAACACTGAAGCTTTCTTT.